The 21 T cell receptor beta chains below were found in one sample sequenced in a study of T cells after yellow fever vaccination. TCRdb reprocessed the 5' RACE reads via MiXCR and lists one record per CDR3 protein. The sample shows a few hundred thousand distinct CDR3 sequences, 8.7% of them seen only once. Sequencing used PBMCs, obtained on the day of the first yellow fever vaccination. The receptors come from a man younger than 35 who received the YFV17D yellow fever vaccine.

This clonotype appeared many times. V is TRBV29-1 and J is TRBJ2-5; 8 positions agree with TRBD1. V lost 0 bases, J lost 4 bases, and 7 bases stayed unmatched. Germline CDR1 reads SQVTM; CDR2 reads ANQGSEA. The CDR3 is made up of 15 amino acids. The CDR3 protein is CSVEDGTGQGETQYF. The CDR3 DNA sequence: TGCAGCGTTGAAGACGGGACAGGACAGGGAGAGACCCAGTACTTC.

The V call is TRBV29-1, the J call TRBJ2-3; D is undetermined. The CDR3 is made up of 10 amino acids. Trimming stripped 2 bases from V and 6 bases from J, with 3 bases between. Germline CDR1 SQVTM, CDR2 ANQGSEA. The CDR3 DNA is TGCAGCGTTGAACGGGATACGCAGTATTTT. As protein: CSVERDTQYF.

The V gene is TRBV9, the J gene TRBJ1-4, with D unresolved. Trimming took 4 bases from V and 8 from J, leaving 21 bases between them. Germline values: CDR1 SGDLS, CDR2 YYNGEE. The CDR3 is 16 amino acids. The CDR3 coding sequence is TGTGCCAGCAGCACCAAAGGAGAAGGTACCAGGGAAAAACTGTTTTTT. Residues: CASSTKGEGTREKLFF.

This clonotype was observed many times. The junction differs from germline at one of its ends, possibly a read error. The chain is built from TRBV7-7 and TRBJ2-1, with 9 nucleotides matching TRBD1. CDR3 size: 14 residues. Germline V lookup: CDR1 SSHAT, CDR2 FNYEAQ (reference sequence). The chain's CDR3 is CASSPRTGVNEQFF. CDR3 DNA: TGTGCTAGCAGCCCTAGGACAGGGGTGAATGAGCAGTTCTTC. Together with reference TRBV7-7 and TRBJ2-1, the CDR3 gives the full variable domain: GAGVSQSPRYKVTKRGQDVTLRCDPISSHATLYWYQQALGQGPEFLTYFNYEAQPDKSGLPSDRFSAERPEGSISTLTIQRTEQRDSAMYRCASSPRTGVNEQFFGPGTRLTVL.

The rearrangement joins TRBV5-1 to TRBJ1-5; TRBD1 matches at 8 bases. Germline trimming cut 4 bases from V and 5 bases from J; bases unmatched to any gene: 5. This CDR3 has 14 residues. Looked up from germline, CDR1 is SGHRS and CDR2 is YFSETQ. CDR3 nucleotide sequence: TGCGCCAGCAGCCGGACAGGGCCCGATCAGCCCCAGCATTTT. Encoded protein: CASSRTGPDQPQHF.

The DNA for the CDR3 is TGTGCCAGCAGCCATGCACGGGGCCGGACCCGGGAGCTGTTTTTT. Translation gives CASSHARGRTRELFF. The chain employs TRBV13 and TRBJ2-2, with D tentatively TRBD1 or TRBD2 (5 bases each). The germline V and J ends were trimmed by 5 bases and 9 bases, with 19 bases remaining between them. CDR3 size: 15 residues. CDR1 PRHDT and CDR2 FYEKMQ come from the germline V gene (reference sequence).

The chain couples TRBV7-2 to TRBJ2-7, with 11 nucleotides matching TRBD2. The length of the CDR3 is 15 residues. After removal of 5 bases from V and 1 base from J, the junction contained 4 bases not matched to a gene. CDR1 and CDR2 from the germline V gene are SGHTA and FQGNSA. CDR3 coding DNA: TGTGCCAGCAGCATTAGCGGGGGGGAATCCTACGAGCAGTACTTC. Translation gives CASSISGGESYEQYF.

The V and J genes are TRBV5-6 and TRBJ2-3, with unresolved D. The CDR3 is 14 amino acids. V gave up 0 bases and J gave up 2 bases, with 7 bases separating them. Germline V CDR1 and CDR2: SGHDT, YYEEEE. CDR3 DNA: TGTGCCAGCAGCTTGGGGCGGAACACAGATACGCAGTATTTT. Its translation is CASSLGRNTDTQYF.

This clonotype was counted a few times. The chain carries TRBV4-1 and TRBJ2-5; TRBD1 agrees at 7 bases. Germline V gene lookup returns CDR1 MGHRA and CDR2 YSYEKL. V was clipped by 1 base and J by 4 bases; unmatched bases: 9. The CDR3 has 16 residues. The DNA of the CDR3 is TGCGCCAGCAGCCAAGGAGTACAGGGGAGAGGAGAGACCCAGTACTTC. Its protein product is CASSQGVQGRGETQYF.

Ten or more counts support this clonotype. This sequence joins TRBV9 and TRBJ2-1, with D tentatively TRBD2 (6 bases). CDR1 SGDLS and CDR2 YYNGEE come from the germline V gene. This CDR3 has 16 amino acids. With 4 bases removed from V and 1 base from J, the gap between germline ends came to 15 bases. CDR3 nucleotide sequence: TGTGCCAGCAGCCCGCCCGGGGGTTTGTCCTACAATGAGCAGTTCTTC. Amino acid sequence: CASSPPGGLSYNEQFF.

This clonotype was counted only a few times. The genes are TRBV5-1 and TRBJ2-2; the D gene is possibly TRBD2 (6 bases). Trimming removed 4 bases at V and 4 bases at J, with 14 bases between. Germline lookup yields CDR1 SGHRS and CDR2 YFSETQ. This CDR3 has 15 amino acids. CDR3 in DNA: TGCGCCAGCAGCATACGGGACTTCCGCACCGGGGAGCTGTTTTTT. The encoded protein is CASSIRDFRTGELFF.

The chain links TRBV7-2 to TRBJ2-1, with 7 bases aligning to TRBD1. CDR1 and CDR2 from the germline V gene are SGHTA and FQGNSA. V lost 7 bases, J lost 7 bases, and 10 bases stayed unmatched. The CDR3 covers 14 residues. CDR3 in amino acids: CASIQGGAMNEQFF. The CDR3 coding sequence is TGTGCCAGCATCCAAGGGGGCGCTATGAATGAGCAGTTCTTC.

The CDR3 region is CASSYEVGTEAFF. CDR3 sequence (DNA): TGTGCCAGCAGTTACGAGGTAGGCACTGAAGCTTTCTTT. The V gene is TRBV6-2 or TRBV6-3, the J gene TRBJ1-1; D is uncertain. Germline CDR1 is MNHEY and CDR2 is SVGEGT. Trimming left V 2 bases short and J 4 bases short, with 8 bases between. The CDR3 runs 13 residues.

This clonotype was detected a few times. The chain carries TRBV6-5 and TRBJ1-6, with TRBD1 matching 8 bases. The CDR3 extends over 17 amino acids. V was pared by 0 bases and J by 10 bases, with 11 bases of the junction left unmatched. Per the germline V gene, CDR1 is MNHEY and CDR2 is SVGAGI. This chain's CDR3 is CASSYSGRQGLDSPLHF. The CDR3 DNA is TGTGCCAGCAGTTACTCGGGCAGACAGGGGTTAGACTCACCCCTCCACTTT.

This clonotype occurred a few times. This chain joins TRBV4-2 and TRBJ2-1; D possibly corresponds to TRBD2 (6 bases). Germline-derived CDR1 and CDR2 are LGHNA and YNFKEQ. CDR3 length: 16 residues. The V end was cut by 1 base, the J end by 2 bases, with 12 bases between. The CDR3 DNA reads TGTGCCAGCAGCCAAGTAGCGGAAGGGACCTACAATGAGCAGTTCTTC. It translates to CASSQVAEGTYNEQFF.

This clonotype showed up just a few times. This chain links TRBV6-1 with TRBJ1-3, with D maybe TRBD1 (6 bases). Germline CDR1 and CDR2: MNHNS and SASEGT. The V end lost 6 bases, the J end lost 0 bases, and 9 bases lay between the germline ends. The CDR3 runs 14 residues. The CDR3 nucleotides read TGTGCCAGCAGGACAGGTCGCTCTGGAAACACCATATATTTT. This encodes CASRTGRSGNTIYF.

V is TRBV24-1 and J is TRBJ1-1; a weak D match, TRBD1 (5 bases). Germline V lookup: CDR1 KGHDR, CDR2 SFDVKD. V shed 8 bases and J shed 5 bases, with 14 bases lying between them. This CDR3 is 13 amino acids long. CDR3 DNA: TGTGCCACCACCAGGGATGGGGGGACTGAAGCTTTCTTT. Translating gives CATTRDGGTEAFF.

The table lists this clonotype with a few counts. CDR3 protein: CSARDPGGPKPYEQYF. DNA of the CDR3: TGCAGTGCTAGAGATCCCGGGGGCCCAAAGCCCTACGAGCAGTACTTC. This chain uses TRBV20-1 with TRBJ2-7; D might be TRBD1 or TRBD2, each matching 6 bases. The CDR3 totals 16 residues. The V gene lost 0 bases and the J gene lost 2 bases, with 17 bases spanning the gap. Germline V gene data show CDR1 as DFQATT and CDR2 as SNEGSKA (reference sequence).

The V and J genes are TRBV6-5 and TRBJ2-7; D gene unclear. CDR1 is MNHEY, CDR2 SVGAGI, per germline. The CDR3 consists of 17 residues. Trimming left V 0 bases short and J 4 bases short, with 19 bases between. CDR3 nucleotide sequence: TGTGCCAGCAGTTACTCGACTCGGCAAACTCGGCATTACGAGCAGTACTTC. It codes for CASSYSTRQTRHYEQYF.

The chain has TRBV7-2 and TRBJ2-7, with a tentative D call TRBD1 (6 bases). Between the trimmed V and J ends, which lost 0 bases and 6 bases, there was a span of 9 bases. Germline lookup yields CDR1 SGHTA and CDR2 FQGNSA. The CDR3 totals 13 residues. CDR3 nucleotides: TGTGCCAGCAGCTTAGCGCGAGGGGGCGAGCAGTACGTC. It codes for CASSLARGGEQYV.

This clonotype was observed a few times. The rearrangement joins TRBV11-2 to TRBJ2-3; 7 positions match TRBD1. The germline CDR1 and CDR2 sequences are SGHAT and FQNNGV. The length of the CDR3 is 14 residues. J lost 2 bases, V lost 5 bases, and 4 bases had no gene match. CDR3 region: CASSPGQDTDTQYF. DNA of the CDR3: TGTGCCAGCAGCCCCGGACAGGACACAGATACGCAGTATTTT.